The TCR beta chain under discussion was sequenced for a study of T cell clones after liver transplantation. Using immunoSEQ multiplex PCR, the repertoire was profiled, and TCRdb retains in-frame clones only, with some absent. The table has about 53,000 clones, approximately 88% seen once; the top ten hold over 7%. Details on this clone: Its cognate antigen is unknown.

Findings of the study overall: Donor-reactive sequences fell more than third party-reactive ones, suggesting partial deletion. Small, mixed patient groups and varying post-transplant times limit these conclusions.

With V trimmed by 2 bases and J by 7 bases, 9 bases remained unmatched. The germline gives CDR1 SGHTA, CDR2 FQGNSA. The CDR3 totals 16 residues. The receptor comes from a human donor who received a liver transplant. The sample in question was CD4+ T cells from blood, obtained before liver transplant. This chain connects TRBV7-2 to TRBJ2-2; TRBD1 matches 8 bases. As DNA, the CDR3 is TGTGCCAGCAGCTTACTCCCGAGACAGGGGATCGGGGAGCTGTTTTTT. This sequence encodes CASSLLPRQGIGELFF.